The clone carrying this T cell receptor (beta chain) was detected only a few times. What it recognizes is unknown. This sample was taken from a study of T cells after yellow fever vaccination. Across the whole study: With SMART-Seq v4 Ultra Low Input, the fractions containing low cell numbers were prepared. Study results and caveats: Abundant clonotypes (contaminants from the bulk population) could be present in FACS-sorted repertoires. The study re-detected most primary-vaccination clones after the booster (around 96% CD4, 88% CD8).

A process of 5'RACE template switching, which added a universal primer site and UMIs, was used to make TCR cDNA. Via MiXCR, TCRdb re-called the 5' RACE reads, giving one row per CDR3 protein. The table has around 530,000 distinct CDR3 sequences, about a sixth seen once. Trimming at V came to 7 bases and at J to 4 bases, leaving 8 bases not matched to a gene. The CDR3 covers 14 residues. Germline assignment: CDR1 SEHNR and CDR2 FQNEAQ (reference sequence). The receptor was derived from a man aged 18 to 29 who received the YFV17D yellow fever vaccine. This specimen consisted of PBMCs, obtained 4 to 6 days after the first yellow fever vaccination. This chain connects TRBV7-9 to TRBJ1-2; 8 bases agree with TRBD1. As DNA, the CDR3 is TGTGCCAGCATCAAGGACAGGGCCGGCTATGGCTACACCTTC. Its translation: CASIKDRAGYGYTF.